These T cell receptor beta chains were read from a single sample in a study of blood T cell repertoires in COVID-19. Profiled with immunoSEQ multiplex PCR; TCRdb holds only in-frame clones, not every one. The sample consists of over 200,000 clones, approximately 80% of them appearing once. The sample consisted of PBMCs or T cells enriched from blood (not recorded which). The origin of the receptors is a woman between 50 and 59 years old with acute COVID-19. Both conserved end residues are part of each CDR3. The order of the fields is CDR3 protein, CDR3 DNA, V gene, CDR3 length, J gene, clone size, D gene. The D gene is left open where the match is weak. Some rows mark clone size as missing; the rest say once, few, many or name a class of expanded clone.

CASSYDTLNTEAFF | TGTGCCAGCAGTTACGACACCTTGAACACTGAAGCTTTCTTT | TRBV6-2/TRBV6-3 | 14 | TRBJ1-1 | . | .
CASSLLGGRPYNEQFF | TGTGCCAGCAGTCTATTAGGGGGCAGGCCGTACAATGAGCAGTTCTTC | TRBV5-4 | 16 | TRBJ2-1 | once | TRBD1
CASSFGGGGDTQYF | TGTGCCAGCAGCTTTGGCGGGGGAGGCGATACGCAGTATTTT | TRBV7-9 | 14 | TRBJ2-3 | . | TRBD2
CASSTQPFEQFF | TGTGCCAGCAGCACACAGCCGTTTGAGCAGTTCTTC | TRBV5-4 | 12 | TRBJ2-1 | . | .
CATSIEQGAYGYTF | TGTGCCACCAGCATAGAACAGGGGGCATATGGCTACACCTTC | TRBV15 | 14 | TRBJ1-2 | . | TRBD1
CASSLGAGTGSYEQYF | TGTGCCAGCAGCTTAGGCGCGGGCACGGGGTCCTACGAGCAGTACTTC | TRBV7-8 | 16 | TRBJ2-7 | many | .
CASSPFRGGTSGKVSEQYF | TGTGCCAGCTCACCATTTCGAGGGGGGACTAGCGGGAAGGTCAGCGAGCAGTACTTC | TRBV18 | 19 | TRBJ2-7 | . | TRBD2
CASSPDSLTGYTF | TGTGCCAGCAGTCCGGACAGCCTGACGGGCTACACCTTC | TRBV6-6 | 13 | TRBJ1-2 | few | .
CASSLSAGLAREQYF | TGTGCCAGCAGCCTCTCCGCGGGACTAGCGAGGGAGCAGTACTTC | TRBV11-2 | 15 | TRBJ2-7 | . | TRBD2
CASRGGSGLSYNEQFF | TGTGCCAGCAGGGGTGGTAGCGGGCTCTCCTACAATGAGCAGTTCTTC | TRBV2 | 16 | TRBJ2-1 | . | TRBD2